This record concerns one T cell receptor beta chain sequence. Generated by immunoSEQ multiplex PCR, the TCRdb table keeps only in-frame clones and is missing some. The sample shows 110,000 or so clones, around 85% of them seen only once. The sample comes from a study of blood T cell repertoires in COVID-19. Looking at the study overall: PBMCs, B-cell-depleted T cells, or T cells provided the cDNA or gDNA that made up the material.

Per the germline V gene, CDR1 is WNHNN and CDR2 is SYGVQD (reference sequence). There are 16 residues in the CDR3. Trimming took off 4 bases at V and 6 bases at J, with 18 bases between the two ends. The source of this sequence is an older woman with COVID-19, enrolled during active disease. This chain links TRBV10-1 with TRBJ1-4, with D perhaps matching TRBD1 (6 bases). The sequencing sample was made of peripheral blood. DNA of the CDR3: TGCGCCAGCAGTGCTTTTCGGGACATATTTTATGAAAAACTGTTTTTT. This translates into CASSAFRDIFYEKLFF.